These 25 T cell receptor beta chains were sequenced from one sample in a study of beta chain features in type 1 diabetes. Expressed TCRB transcripts were sequenced, since all the RNA that had been isolated was reverse transcribed. Sequencing was performed with immunoSEQ multiplex PCR; in TCRdb, only in-frame clones are kept and a portion is missing. This table has around 500,000 clones, over 9.5% appearing once. Sequencing input: naive CD4+ T cells from blood. The receptors come from a woman aged 18-30 years in good health.

This clone was picked up a small number of times. For the CDR3, the DNA is TGCGCCAGCAGCCAGAGGCAGACTAGCGGGGCCAAGACCCAGTACTTC. Protein product: CASSQRQTSGAKTQYF. The gene calls are TRBV4-3 and TRBJ2-5; 11 bases fit TRBD2. The germline V gene encodes CDR1 LGHNA and CDR2 YSLEER. The V gene end was trimmed by 3 bases and the J gene end by 6 bases; junction bases not matched to a gene: 9. The length of the CDR3 is 16 residues.

The CDR3 nucleotides are TGTGCCAGCAGCCGAGGGACTAGCGGGGGCACAGATACGCAGTATTTT. It codes for CASSRGTSGGTDTQYF. J is TRBJ2-3 and V is TRBV11-2, with 13 bases fitting TRBD2. This CDR3 is 16 amino acids long. The germline gives CDR1 SGHAT, CDR2 FQNNGV. With 5 bases clipped from V and 1 base from J, the junction kept 3 bases outside the gene matches.

The V call is TRBV25-1, the J call TRBJ2-7, with 8 bases matching TRBD1. Trimming removed 7 bases from V and 2 bases from J; junction bases left unmatched: 1. The germline CDR1 and CDR2 sequences are MGHDK and SYGVNS. The CDR3 loop spans 12 amino acids. CDR3 coding DNA: TGTGCCAGCAACAGGGGGACCTACGAGCAGTACTTC. Protein product: CASNRGTYEQYF.

This clone was recorded a few times. This chain links TRBV19 with TRBJ2-1; 9 nucleotides agree with TRBD2. CDR1 is LNHDA and CDR2 is SQIVND in the germline V gene (reference sequence). This CDR3 is 15 amino acids long. V lost 3 bases to trimming and J lost 4 bases; unmatched junction nucleotides: 4. The CDR3 here is CASSIGLARYNEQFF. The DNA of the CDR3 is TGTGCCAGTAGTATCGGACTAGCGCGATACAATGAGCAGTTCTTC.

This clone was counted a few times. The genes are TRBV28 and TRBJ2-5; no firm D call. CDR1 is MDHEN, CDR2 SYDVKM, per germline. Trimming took 3 bases from V and 5 from J, leaving 4 bases between them. The length of the CDR3 is 11 residues. The CDR3 sequence: CASSFEETQYF. The DNA of the CDR3 is TGTGCCAGCAGTTTCGAGGAGACCCAGTACTTC.

The chain uses TRBV18 and TRBJ2-7; TRBD1 or TRBD2 may be the D gene (5 bases each). The germline V gene encodes CDR1 KGHSH and CDR2 LQKENI. Trimming took off 4 bases at V and 1 base at J, with 14 bases between the two ends. The CDR3 consists of 15 residues. CDR3 in DNA: TGTGCCAGCTCACTAGGGACGGGTCGATCCTACGAGCAGTACTTC. This translates into CASSLGTGRSYEQYF.

V gene TRBV6-5 combines with J gene TRBJ2-1; D uncertain. V was cut by 2 bases and J by 7 bases, with 3 bases left in between. Looked up from germline, CDR1 is MNHEY and CDR2 is SVGAGI. The CDR3 is made up of 11 amino acids. CDR3 DNA: TGTGCCAGCAGTTACGGTAATGAGCAGTTCTTC. Its translation is CASSYGNEQFF.

This clone was seen more than once but under ten times. This chain connects TRBV4-3 to TRBJ2-3; possibly TRBD1 or TRBD2 for D (5 bases each). Trimming shortened V by 0 bases and J by 10 bases, and 14 bases separated the two germline ends. The germline V gene has CDR1 LGHNA and CDR2 YSLEER. The CDR3 has 14 amino acids. For the CDR3, the DNA is TGCGCCAGCAGCCAAGATCGGGTTGTGGGGGCGCAGTATTTT. This sequence encodes CASSQDRVVGAQYF.

A remark on this clone: In the same sample, other DNA sequences code for this CDR3. The V call is TRBV9, the J call TRBJ2-3; D unresolved. The V end lost 0 bases, the J end lost 1 base, and 9 bases lay between the germline ends. The CDR3 runs to 15 residues. From germline, CDR1 is SGDLS and CDR2 YYNGEE. CDR3 in DNA: TGTGCCAGCAGCGTAGTCGGGCAAGGCACAGATACGCAGTATTTT. Translated, it gives CASSVVGQGTDTQYF.

In DNA form, the CDR3 reads TGTGCCAGCAGCTTAAGCCGGGACACCAACCCATACAATGAGCAGTTCTTC. Translating it yields CASSLSRDTNPYNEQFF. J is TRBJ2-1 and V is TRBV11-1; possible D gene TRBD1, 6 bases. V lost 2 bases and J lost 4, with 18 bases in between. The CDR3 consists of 17 residues. Germline lookup yields CDR1 SGHAT and CDR2 FQDESV (reference sequence).

The chain couples TRBV2 to TRBJ1-1; D gene uncertain. Looked up from germline, CDR1 is SNHLY and CDR2 is FYNNEI. This CDR3 has 12 amino acids. The ends were cut back, 8 bases at V and 10 bases at J, with 17 bases in the middle. CDR3 nucleotide sequence: TGTGCCAGCGACATATACGGATCGGTAGCTTTCTTT. Translation: CASDIYGSVAFF.

This rearrangement joins TRBV4-1 to TRBJ2-6, with 7 bases that match TRBD1. The CDR3 spans 15 residues. Germline CDR1 is MGHRA and CDR2 is YSYEKL. V dropped 3 bases and J dropped 4; count of bases not matched to a gene: 3. CDR3 bases: TGCGCCAGCAGCCAGACAGGGTTGGGGGCCAACGTCCTGACTTTC. Translating it yields CASSQTGLGANVLTF.

The V and J genes are TRBV30 and TRBJ1-5, with 7 positions matching TRBD1. The V gene end was trimmed by 2 bases and the J gene end by 6 bases; junction bases not matched to a gene: 4. CDR1 and CDR2 (germline): GTSNPN, SVGIG (reference sequence). CDR3 length: 13 amino acids. The DNA for the CDR3 is TGTGCCTGGAGTCTACAGGGGAGTCAGCCCCAGCATTTT. Its protein is CAWSLQGSQPQHF.

This clone was observed a few times. The V and J genes are TRBV5-1 and TRBJ2-5; a possible D gene is TRBD1 (6 bases). CDR1 and CDR2 (germline): SGHRS, YFSETQ. Trimming shortened V by 0 bases and J by 0 bases, and 12 bases separated the two germline ends. CDR3 length: 16 residues. CDR3 in DNA: TGCGCCAGCAGCTTGGTACCAGGGGATCACCAAGAGACCCAGTACTTC. It translates to CASSLVPGDHQETQYF. The complete variable domain, with remaining parts taken from reference TRBV5-1 and TRBJ2-5, reads KAGVTQTPRYLIKTRGQQVTLSCSPISGHRSVSWYQQTPGQGLQFLFEYFSETQRNKGNFPGRFSGRQFSNSRSEMNVSTLELGDSALYLCASSLVPGDHQETQYFGPGTRLLVL.

The chain joins TRBV5-1 to TRBJ1-2, with D hard to call. The V end lost 2 bases, the J end lost 4 bases, and 12 bases lay between the germline ends. Germline V lookup: CDR1 SGHRS, CDR2 YFSETQ. This CDR3 spans 14 amino acids. Here the CDR3 reads CASSFYPGAYGYTF. CDR3 DNA: TGCGCCAGCAGCTTTTACCCAGGCGCCTATGGCTACACCTTC.

The chain has TRBV2 and TRBJ2-1, with D tentatively TRBD1 (5 bases). Germline loops: CDR1 SNHLY, CDR2 FYNNEI. The CDR3 has 15 amino acids. Trimming pared 3 bases from V and 2 bases from J, leaving 11 bases between. In DNA form, the CDR3 reads TGTGCCAGCAGTGAGGTGGGGCGCACCTACAATGAGCAGTTCTTC. Its translation is CASSEVGRTYNEQFF.

This clone was seen a handful of times. The rearrangement uses TRBV6-6 and TRBJ2-7; no firm D call. V lost 5 bases and J 3 bases, leaving 5 bases between the germline ends. This CDR3 is built from 11 residues. Germline assignment: CDR1 MNHNY and CDR2 SVGAGI (reference sequence). CDR3 amino acids: CASSADYEQYF. The DNA of the CDR3 is TGTGCCAGCAGTGCGGACTACGAGCAGTACTTC.

This clone has more than one count but fewer than ten. The rearrangement links TRBV5-1 to TRBJ2-3, with 9 bases aligning to TRBD1. Germline trimming cut 3 bases from V and 2 bases from J; bases unmatched to any gene: 10. This CDR3 spans 17 amino acids. From germline, CDR1 is SGHRS and CDR2 YFSETQ. Written as DNA, the CDR3 is TGCGCCAGCAGCTCAAGGACAGGGGCGAACCCCACAGATACGCAGTATTTT. Protein sequence: CASSSRTGANPTDTQYF.

The genes are TRBV7-9 and TRBJ2-3; D possibly matches TRBD1 or TRBD2 (5 bases each). Germline CDR1 and CDR2: SEHNR and FQNEAQ (reference sequence). The length of the CDR3 is 13 residues. Trimming shortened V by 1 base and J by 4 bases, and 6 bases separated the two germline ends. CDR3 sequence (DNA): TGTGCCAGCAGCTTAGAGGGACCAGATACGCAGTATTTT. It specifies CASSLEGPDTQYF.

This chain links TRBV7-9 with TRBJ2-7; D is ambiguous. The V and J ends lost 2 bases and 6 bases respectively, with 11 bases between them. There are 13 residues in the CDR3. CDR1 is SEHNR and CDR2 is FQNEAQ in the germline V gene (reference sequence). The CDR3 sequence: CASSLRERGEQYF. For the CDR3, the DNA is TGTGCCAGCAGCTTAAGGGAAAGAGGCGAGCAGTACTTC.

The gene calls are TRBV7-2 and TRBJ1-6, with D uncertain. Germline V lookup: CDR1 SGHTA, CDR2 FQGNSA. Trimming left V 3 bases short and J 6 bases short, with 9 bases between. The CDR3 has 14 residues. Here the CDR3 reads CASSFGIPNSPLHF. CDR3 bases: TGTGCCAGCAGCTTCGGGATTCCTAATTCACCCCTCCACTTT.

A few counts support this clone. The rearrangement uses TRBV7-6 and TRBJ2-7, with 8 bases fitting TRBD2. CDR3 length: 12 residues. V trimming: 8 bases; J trimming: 0 bases; junction bases outside the gene matches: 0. Germline V CDR1 and CDR2: SGHVS, FNYEAQ. CDR3 nucleotides: TGTGCCAGCGGGACTAGCTCCTACGAGCAGTACTTC. Translating gives CASGTSSYEQYF.

This clone was seen a handful of times. The V gene is TRBV5-6, the J gene TRBJ2-7; 7 nucleotides agree with TRBD2. V gave up 3 bases and J gave up 5 bases; unmatched junction bases: 11. CDR1 and CDR2 (germline): SGHDT, YYEEEE. The CDR3 is 15 residues long. CDR3 residues: CASSSTSSSINEQYF. CDR3 in DNA: TGTGCCAGCAGCTCGACTAGCTCGTCGATCAACGAGCAGTACTTC. The entire variable domain, with the rest obtained from reference TRBV5-6 and TRBJ2-7, is as follows: DAGVTQSPTHLIKTRGQQVTLRCSPKSGHDTVSWYQQALGQGPQFIFQYYEEEERQRGNFPDRFSGHQFPNYSSELNVNALLLGDSALYLCASSSTSSSINEQYFGPGTRLTVT.

V gene TRBV7-3 combines with J gene TRBJ2-5; possible D gene TRBD2, 6 bases. The CDR3 consists of 16 residues. The germline V gene encodes CDR1 SGHTA and CDR2 FQGTGA. The V and J ends lost 1 base and 5 bases respectively, with 17 bases between them. The CDR3 protein is CASSLRGLLGRETQYF. For the CDR3, the DNA is TGTGCCAGCAGCTTAAGAGGACTGTTAGGGAGGGAGACCCAGTACTTC.

This clone was recorded many times. V gene TRBV14 combines with J gene TRBJ2-1; 7 nucleotides agree with TRBD2. CDR3 length equals 16 residues. From germline, CDR1 is SGHDN and CDR2 FVKESK. With 0 bases clipped from V and 0 bases from J, the junction kept 2 bases outside the gene matches. CDR3 nucleotides: TGTGCCAGCAGCCAAGACCGCGGGAGCTCCTACAATGAGCAGTTCTTC. Protein: CASSQDRGSSYNEQFF.